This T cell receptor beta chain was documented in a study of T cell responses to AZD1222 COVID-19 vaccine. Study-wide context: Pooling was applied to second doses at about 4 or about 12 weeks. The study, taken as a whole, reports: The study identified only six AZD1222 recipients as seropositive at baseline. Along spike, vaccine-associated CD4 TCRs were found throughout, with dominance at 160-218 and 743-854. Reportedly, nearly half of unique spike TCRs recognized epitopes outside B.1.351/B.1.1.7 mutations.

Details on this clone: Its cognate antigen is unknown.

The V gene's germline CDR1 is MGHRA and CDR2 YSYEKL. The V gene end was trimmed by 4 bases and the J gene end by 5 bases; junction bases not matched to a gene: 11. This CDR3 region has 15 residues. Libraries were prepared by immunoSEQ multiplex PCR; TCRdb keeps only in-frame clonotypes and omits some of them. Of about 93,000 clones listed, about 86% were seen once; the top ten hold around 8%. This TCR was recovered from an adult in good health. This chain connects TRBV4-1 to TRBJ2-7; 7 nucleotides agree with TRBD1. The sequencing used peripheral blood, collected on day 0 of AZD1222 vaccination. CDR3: CASSRRQGTTDEQYF. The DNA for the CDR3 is TGCGCCAGCAGCCGCCGACAGGGAACCACGGACGAGCAGTACTTC.